The rows below give T cell receptor beta chains drawn from one sample of a study of shared clonotypes between healthy human individuals. Sequenced by immunoSEQ multiplex PCR; TCRdb stores in-frame clones only, minus some. The repertoire includes 650,000 to 800,000 clones, around 77% of them detected once, and around 1.8% sits in the top ten. The specimen was memory CD4+ T cells sorted from blood. The receptors stem from a woman in her thirties in good health. Both conserved end residues are part of each CDR3. A D gene is named only where the DNA matches it firmly. A row's size may be missing; if present it is once, few, many or a size class.

CDR3 DNA	CDR3 protein	J gene	V gene	D gene	clone size
TGTGCCAGCAGTGAGCGTCACGGAGCCACAGATACGCAGTATTTT	CASSERHGATDTQYF	TRBJ2-3	TRBV6-4	-	many
TGTGCCAGCAGTAACCGACAGGGGAATCAGCCCCAGCATTTT	CASSNRQGNQPQHF	TRBJ1-5	TRBV6-6	TRBD1	-
TGTGCCACTCACGATGGGAACACTGAAGCTTTCTTT	CATHDGNTEAFF	TRBJ1-1	TRBV10-3	-	-
TGTGCCAGCACCAGCGGCTACGGGTTTCCCCAGCATTTT	CASTSGYGFPQHF	TRBJ1-5	TRBV2	-	-
TGTGCCAGCAGCTTTTCAGTCTCTGGGGCCAACGTCCTGACTTTC	CASSFSVSGANVLTF	TRBJ2-6	TRBV11-1	-	-
TGTGCCTGGTCCAAGGGGGAGAACAATGAGCAGTTCTTC	CAWSKGENNEQFF	TRBJ2-1	TRBV30	-	-
TGTGCCAGCAGTCAGGGACAGGCGAACACCGGGGAGCTGTTTTTT	CASSQGQANTGELFF	TRBJ2-2	TRBV28	TRBD1	-
TGTGCCAGCAGCCTCTTAGACACCCCAGAAAAACTGTTTTTT	CASSLLDTPEKLFF	TRBJ1-4	TRBV5-6	-	-
TGTGCCAGCAGCTCCTTAGCGGGAGGTTCCTACAATGAGCAGTTCTTC	CASSSLAGGSYNEQFF	TRBJ2-1	TRBV7-9	TRBD2	-
TGTGCCAGCTCACCGGGACTAGCGGCGAACACTGGGGAGCTGTTTTTT	CASSPGLAANTGELFF	TRBJ2-2	TRBV18	TRBD2	-
TGTGCCAGCAGCTTCGAGACTAGCGGGAGGGTGACAGATACGCAGTATTTT	CASSFETSGRVTDTQYF	TRBJ2-3	TRBV13	TRBD2	-
TGTGCGATAGTCGGGCTTCAGGGGACTGAAGCTTTCTTT	CAIVGLQGTEAFF	TRBJ1-1	TRBV28	-	few
TGTGCCAGTAAACGGGACACCGGGGAGCTGTTTTTT	CASKRDTGELFF	TRBJ2-2	TRBV19	-	-
TGTGCCAGCAACCCTTTGGGACCTGGGGAGACCCAGTACTTC	CASNPLGPGETQYF	TRBJ2-5	TRBV27	-	-
TGTGCCATCAGTGACGGAATTCTTAGCTCCTACGAGCAGTACTTC	CAISDGILSSYEQYF	TRBJ2-7	TRBV10-3	-	-
TGTGCCAGCAGTGATTGGGTCCTATCCTACGAGCAGTACTTC	CASSDWVLSYEQYF	TRBJ2-7	TRBV28	-	few
TGTGCCAGCAGTTTAGAAGCGGCCTCCTACAATGAGCAGTTCTTC	CASSLEAASYNEQFF	TRBJ2-1	TRBV27	-	-
TGCGCCAGCAGCTTGGCAGGGGGCACCGAGCAGTACTTC	CASSLAGGTEQYF	TRBJ2-7	TRBV5-1	TRBD1	once
TGTGCCAGCAGTTTAAAACCGAATAACTATGGCTACACCTTC	CASSLKPNNYGYTF	TRBJ1-2	TRBV27	-	-
TGTGCCAGCAGTTCAACCGCAGGGGGCACTGAAGCTTTCTTT	CASSSTAGGTEAFF	TRBJ1-1	TRBV2	TRBD1	few
TGTGCCAGCAGCTTAGGCGGGAGTAACGATGAGCAGTTCTTC	CASSLGGSNDEQFF	TRBJ2-1	TRBV7-9	TRBD2	-
TGTGCCAGTAGTATCCAGGGACCCTACGAGCAGTACTTC	CASSIQGPYEQYF	TRBJ2-7	TRBV19	-	-
TGTGCCAGCAGCGGGACAGGGTATAGCAATCAGCCCCAGCATTTT	CASSGTGYSNQPQHF	TRBJ1-5	TRBV7-9	TRBD1	-
TGTGCCAGCAGCCCGGACAGGGCGCTTCAGCCCCAGCATTTT	CASSPDRALQPQHF	TRBJ1-5	TRBV6-5	TRBD1	-
TGTGCCAGCAGTTTAACGGGAACCTACGAGCAGTACTTC	CASSLTGTYEQYF	TRBJ2-7	TRBV28	-	-
TGTGCCAGCTCACCGGGGGATGGAAACACCATATATTTT	CASSPGDGNTIYF	TRBJ1-3	TRBV18	-	-
TGCGCCAGCAGTGAGCCGGGGGCACCCCAAGAGACCCAGTACTTC	CASSEPGAPQETQYF	TRBJ2-5	TRBV10-2	-	-
TGCGCCAGCAGCTTGTATAGTATTAGAGATACGCAGTATTTT	CASSLYSIRDTQYF	TRBJ2-3	TRBV5-1	-	few
TGTGCCAGTACCGCCTCGGTCCTTAGCACAGATACGCAGTATTTT	CASTASVLSTDTQYF	TRBJ2-3	TRBV19	-	few
TGCGCCAGCAGCGCTTCAGGGGGACTAAATGAAAAACTGTTTTTT	CASSASGGLNEKLFF	TRBJ1-4	TRBV5-1	TRBD1	-
TGTGCCAGTAGTATCGAAGCTAACTATGGCTACACCTTC	CASSIEANYGYTF	TRBJ1-2	TRBV19	-	-
TGTGCCAGCTCACCCGTACCCAAAGCTTCCGGGACAGGGTTGTTCGAGCAGTACTTC	CASSPVPKASGTGLFEQYF	TRBJ2-7	TRBV18	TRBD1	-
TGTGCCAGTAGTATGGACAGCCTTGTTTATAGCAATCAGCCCCAGCATTTT	CASSMDSLVYSNQPQHF	TRBJ1-5	TRBV19	-	few
TGTGCCAGCAGTGAATATGCGGGTCAGGGCTATGGCTACACCTTC	CASSEYAGQGYGYTF	TRBJ1-2	TRBV6-1	-	-
TGTGCCAGCAGTGCGGTGCCAGCGGATGGCTACACCTTC	CASSAVPADGYTF	TRBJ1-2	TRBV6-1	-	few
TGTGCCACAATAAGGGGACCGAAGATCGGGGAGCTGTTTTTT	CATIRGPKIGELFF	TRBJ2-2	TRBV6-1	-	once
TGCAGCGCCACTAGCGGAGGATCCTACGAGCAGTACTTC	CSATSGGSYEQYF	TRBJ2-7	TRBV29-1	TRBD2	-
TGCAGTGCTATTCAGATTTGGACCTACACCTTC	CSAIQIWTYTF	TRBJ1-2	TRBV20-1	-	-
TGCGCCAGCAGCCGGACTAGCGGGGGGAGCACAGATACGCAGTATTTT	CASSRTSGGSTDTQYF	TRBJ2-3	TRBV5-1	TRBD2	-
TGTGCCAGCAGCTCGTCGGGAGGGTTTAGCTACGAGCAGTACTTC	CASSSSGGFSYEQYF	TRBJ2-7	TRBV5-4	TRBD2	once
TGCGCCAGCAGCTTTGGGACGACCCAACTAGCGGGAAGACGCAATGAGCAGTTCTTC	CASSFGTTQLAGRRNEQFF	TRBJ2-1	TRBV5-1	TRBD2	-
TGTGCCAGCAGCTTAGCGCCGGGACTAGGCCCAGATACGCAGTATTTT	CASSLAPGLGPDTQYF	TRBJ2-3	TRBV7-6	TRBD2	-
TGTGCCAGCATCAAGGGGGGAGGGCATGAGCAGTTCTTC	CASIKGGGHEQFF	TRBJ2-1	TRBV5-8	-	few
TGTGCCAGCAGTTTATCCAGGGCTGAAAAACTGTTTTTT	CASSLSRAEKLFF	TRBJ1-4	TRBV27	-	few
TGTGCCAGCAGCTTAGATCCGGTGTCGGTTTCAGGGCAGTACTTC	CASSLDPVSVSGQYF	TRBJ2-5	TRBV11-2	-	-
TGTGCCAGCAGTGCTTTTTGGGCGGATACGCAGTATTTT	CASSAFWADTQYF	TRBJ2-3	TRBV6-1	-	-
TGTGCCACCAGCAGAAAAAAGACGGGACTAGCGGGAGGGCCCCCTGGGGCCAACGTCCTGACTTTC	CATSRKKTGLAGGPPGANVLTF	TRBJ2-6	TRBV15	TRBD2	-
TGTGCCAGCAGCGTCAGACTAGCTGGTTCCTACGAGCAGTACTTC	CASSVRLAGSYEQYF	TRBJ2-7	TRBV7-9	TRBD2	-
TGTGCCAGCTATAGACAGGGGGCCTACAATGAGCAGTTCTTC	CASYRQGAYNEQFF	TRBJ2-1	TRBV28	TRBD1	-
TGCGCCAGCAGCTCTCCCGATTACAATGAGCAGTTCTTC	CASSSPDYNEQFF	TRBJ2-1	TRBV5-1	-	-
TGTGCCAGCGGGGGTGACACCGGGGAGCTGTTTTTT	CASGGDTGELFF	TRBJ2-2	TRBV2	-	few
TGTGCCAGTAGTCGACTAGCGGGAGGGCGCACAGATACGCAGTATTTT	CASSRLAGGRTDTQYF	TRBJ2-3	TRBV19	TRBD2	once
TGTGCCAGTGGGGGACTAGCGGGAACCACAGATACGCAGTATTTT	CASGGLAGTTDTQYF	TRBJ2-3	TRBV19	TRBD2	-